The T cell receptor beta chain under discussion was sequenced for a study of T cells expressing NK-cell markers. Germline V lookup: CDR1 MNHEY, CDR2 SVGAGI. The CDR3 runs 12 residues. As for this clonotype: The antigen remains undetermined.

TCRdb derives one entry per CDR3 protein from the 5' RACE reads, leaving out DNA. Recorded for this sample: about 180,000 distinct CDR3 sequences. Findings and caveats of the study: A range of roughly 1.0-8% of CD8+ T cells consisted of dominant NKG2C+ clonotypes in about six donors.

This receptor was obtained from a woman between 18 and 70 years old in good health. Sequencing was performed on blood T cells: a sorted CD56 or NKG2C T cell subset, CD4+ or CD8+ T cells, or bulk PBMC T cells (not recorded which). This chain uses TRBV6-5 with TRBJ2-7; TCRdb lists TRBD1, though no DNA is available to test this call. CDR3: CASSSPPHEQYF.